Listed below are T cell receptor beta chains from one sample, sequenced in a study of shared clonotypes between healthy human individuals. Clones were read by immunoSEQ multiplex PCR, and TCRdb kept only the in-frame ones, dropping some. Counted here are 2 million to 3 million clones, approximately 93% occurring once; the ten biggest clones make up more than 0.35%. Sequences were obtained from naive CD4+ T cells from PBMCs. These TCRs come from a man between 18 and 35 years old in good health. Some clones in this sample may be carry-over from other donors' samples. Both conserved end residues are trimmed from each CDR3. Fields, in order: V gene, J gene, clone size, CDR3 protein. Size is stated for part of the rows, as once, few or many counts, or as a class when the clone is expanded.

>TRBV10-3|TRBJ2-7|.
AISESEGPYEQY
>TRBV6-5|TRBJ2-2|.
ASSYGSARPTGELF
>TRBV28|TRBJ2-7|.
ASTSGLSTYEQY
>TRBV11-2|TRBJ1-1|once
ASSLERHRRTEAF
>TRBV7-8|TRBJ2-7|.
ASSFRTSGSYEQY
>TRBV6-5|TRBJ1-5|.
ASRRTDYSNQPQH
>TRBV4-1|TRBJ1-2|.
ASSPIREEGYT
>TRBV28|TRBJ1-4|.
ASSLGGRKNEKLF
>TRBV25-1|TRBJ2-3|.
ASSEFPIRQY
>TRBV5-1|TRBJ1-2|.
ASSLGQGARGYT
>TRBV2|TRBJ1-2|.
ASSSQGCT
>TRBV6-6|TRBJ1-1|.
ASSYGVANTEAF
>TRBV7-3|TRBJ2-6|.
ASSSAGANVLT
>TRBV4-1|TRBJ1-5|.
ASSRWTGGNQPQH
>TRBV18|TRBJ2-1|.
ASSPLSGDGYNEQF
>TRBV28|TRBJ1-1|.
ASSLWGAANTEAF
>TRBV7-6|TRBJ2-7|.
ASSHRDRGLGEQY
>TRBV13|TRBJ2-1|.
ASSQTTSGRVEQF
>TRBV5-1|TRBJ2-4|.
ASSFLMFPAGAAKNIQY
>TRBV6-1|TRBJ2-7|.
ASSEILGRTYEQY
>TRBV7-2|TRBJ1-3|.
ASSSPPGTSPSGNTIY
>TRBV4-1|TRBJ1-5|.
ASSRSFRPQGNQPQH
>TRBV5-1|TRBJ1-4|.
ASSSTGSNEKLF
>TRBV4-1|TRBJ2-3|.
ASSQDHGGRGTDTQY
>TRBV2|TRBJ2-3|.
ASSEVSRSTDTQY
>TRBV19|TRBJ2-7|once
ASSIIGGPSYEQY